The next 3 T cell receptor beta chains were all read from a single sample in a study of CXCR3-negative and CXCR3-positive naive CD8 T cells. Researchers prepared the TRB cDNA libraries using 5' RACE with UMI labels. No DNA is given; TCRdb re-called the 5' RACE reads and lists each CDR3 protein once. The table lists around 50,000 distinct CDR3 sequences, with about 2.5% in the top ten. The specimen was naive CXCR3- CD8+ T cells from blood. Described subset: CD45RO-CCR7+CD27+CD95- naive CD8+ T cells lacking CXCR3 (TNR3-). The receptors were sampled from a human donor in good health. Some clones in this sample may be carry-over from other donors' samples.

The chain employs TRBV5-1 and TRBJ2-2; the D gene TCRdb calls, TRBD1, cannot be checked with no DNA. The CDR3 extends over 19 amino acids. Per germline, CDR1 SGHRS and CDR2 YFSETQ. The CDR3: CASSPPGTGGSFNTGELFF.

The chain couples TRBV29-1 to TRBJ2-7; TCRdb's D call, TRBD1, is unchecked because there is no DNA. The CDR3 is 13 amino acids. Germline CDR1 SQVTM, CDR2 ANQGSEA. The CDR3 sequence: CSVCWDNAYEQYF.

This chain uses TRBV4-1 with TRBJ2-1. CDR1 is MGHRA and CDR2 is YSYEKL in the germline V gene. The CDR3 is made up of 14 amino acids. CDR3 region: CASSQDRADNEQFF.